The TCR beta chain described here comes from a study of T cells after yellow fever vaccination. Study at large: Low-cell-number fractions underwent preparation using SMART-Seq v4 Ultra Low Input. Points from the study as a whole: Although most clonotypes did not, a small share appeared in both CD4 and CD8 compartments. Detected again after the booster were most primary-vaccination clones, at almost 97% CD4 and 80% to 90% CD8.

The V gene end was trimmed by 1 base and the J gene end by 5 bases; junction bases not matched to a gene: 9. The CDR3 is made up of 16 amino acids. CDR1 and CDR2 (germline): LGHNA, YSLEER. 5'RACE template switching produced TCR cDNA carrying a universal primer site and UMIs. MiXCR, run by TCRdb on the 5' RACE reads, gives a single entry per CDR3 protein. In the table there are 50,000 or so distinct CDR3 sequences, 7.4% of which are singletons. This clonotype was found many times. The antigen is not known. The clonotype was recovered from a man between 18 and 29 years old who received the YFV17D yellow fever vaccine. The starting material was CD8+ T cells sorted from PBMCs, obtained around 15 days after the first yellow fever vaccination. This chain links TRBV4-3 with TRBJ2-5; TRBD1 matches 8 bases. The CDR3 loop is CASSQGTGRGDETQYF. The CDR3 coding sequence is TGCGCCAGCAGCCAAGGGACAGGGCGAGGGGACGAGACCCAGTACTTC.